This T cell receptor beta chain emerged from a study of blood T cells in healthy people across ages. Alongside a J-beta primer mix, a sample-barcoded 5' primer served in a second PCR lasting 7 to 11 cycles. Every cDNA was tagged by a template-switch adaptor with 12 random nucleotides. CDR3-containing paired-end reads numbering at least 2.5 million came from each sample. From the 5' RACE reads, TCRdb called clonotypes with MiXCR, one entry per CDR3 protein. The sample lists 790,000 or so distinct CDR3 sequences, less than 60% occurring once. V lost 8 bases to trimming and J lost 9 bases, with 23 bases between them. This CDR3 is built from 15 residues. Germline V gene data show CDR1 as MDHEN and CDR2 as SYDVKM.

This rearrangement joins TRBV28 to TRBJ2-1; no definite D call. Input material: blood. The receptor comes from an elderly man in good health. CDR3 in DNA: TGTGCCAGCCTTCCGTCGCGCGGCATTACGGGTGAGCAGTTCTTC. Translated: CASLPSRGITGEQFF.